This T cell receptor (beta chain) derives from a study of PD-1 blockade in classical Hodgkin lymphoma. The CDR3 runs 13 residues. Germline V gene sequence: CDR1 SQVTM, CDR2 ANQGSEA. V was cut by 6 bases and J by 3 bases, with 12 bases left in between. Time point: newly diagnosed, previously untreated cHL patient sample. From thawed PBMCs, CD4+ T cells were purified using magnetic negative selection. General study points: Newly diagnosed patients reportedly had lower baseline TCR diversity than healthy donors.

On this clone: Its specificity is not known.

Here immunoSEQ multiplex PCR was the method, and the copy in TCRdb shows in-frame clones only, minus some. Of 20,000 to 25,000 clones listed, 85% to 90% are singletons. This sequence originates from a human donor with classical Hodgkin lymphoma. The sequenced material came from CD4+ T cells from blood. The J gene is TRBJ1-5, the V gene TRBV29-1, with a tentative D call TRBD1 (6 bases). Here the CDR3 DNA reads TGCAGCGTGGGGGCGGGGGACAATCAGCCCCAGCATTTT. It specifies CSVGAGDNQPQHF.